This is a list of T cell receptor beta chains from one sample in a study of molecular identifiers for immune sequencing clone quantification. TCRdb recomputed calls from the PCR reads with MiXCR, one row per CDR3 protein. This sample has some 680,000 distinct CDR3 sequences, with about 25% found just once. The source material was naive CD8+ T cells from blood, with Jurkat cell RNA spiked in. These receptors were taken from a human donor in good health. Some libraries in this study had Jurkat cell RNA spiked in. CDR3s include the opening cysteine and the closing phenylalanine or tryptophan. A D gene is named only where the DNA matches it firmly. Part of the rows lack a size; the others show once, few, many or a class for expanded clones.

clone_size	v_call	j_call	d_call	cdr3_aa	cdr3_nt
many	TRBV7-8	TRBJ2-5	TRBD2	CASSLGLAGDQETQYF	TGTGCCAGCAGCCTAGGACTAGCGGGGGACCAAGAGACCCAGTACTTC
many	TRBV6-2/TRBV6-3	TRBJ2-7	-	CASSLNGNSYEQYF	TGTGCCAGCAGCCTGAACGGGAATTCGTACGAGCAGTACTTC
few	TRBV13	TRBJ2-1	TRBD1	CASIPSDRVAYNEQFF	TGTGCCAGCATACCTTCCGACAGGGTCGCCTACAATGAGCAGTTCTTC
many	TRBV4-1	TRBJ2-7	-	CASSQPNRVRDEQYF	TGCGCCAGCAGCCAACCAAACAGGGTTCGTGACGAGCAGTACTTC
-	TRBV5-1	TRBJ2-5	-	CASKDRGRTQETQYF	TGCGCCAGCAAGGATCGGGGGAGGACTCAAGAGACCCAGTACTTC
many	TRBV19	TRBJ2-3	-	CASSNRDTHTDTQYF	TGTGCCAGTAGTAACCGGGACACCCACACAGATACGCAGTATTTT
many	TRBV30	TRBJ1-1	-	CAWSVWGATEAFF	TGTGCCTGGAGTGTGTGGGGGGCCACTGAAGCTTTCTTT
many	TRBV19	TRBJ2-7	TRBD1	CASRDRGSYEQYF	TGTGCCAGTCGTGACAGGGGGAGCTACGAGCAGTACTTC
-	TRBV28	TRBJ2-3	TRBD2	CASSLTAGVEIDTQYF	TGTGCCAGCAGTTTAACGGCGGGAGTCGAGATAGATACGCAGTATTTT
few	TRBV6-5	TRBJ2-1	TRBD1	CASSRTGFEQFF	TGTGCCAGCAGCCGGACAGGGTTTGAGCAGTTCTTC
-	TRBV7-2	TRBJ2-1	TRBD2	CASSPLAGVSSYNELFF	TGTGCCAGCAGCCCACTAGCGGGGGTCTCCTCCTACAATGAGCTGTTCTTC
many	TRBV5-1	TRBJ2-5	TRBD2	CASSFYGGETQETQYF	TGCGCCAGCAGCTTCTACGGGGGGGAAACCCAAGAGACCCAGTACTTC
-	TRBV27	TRBJ1-1	-	CASSFGAGSTEAFF	TGTGCCAGCAGTTTTGGGGCGGGGAGCACTGAAGCTTTCTTT
few	TRBV28	TRBJ2-7	TRBD2	CASSLILRSGTSGSYEQYF	TGTGCCAGCAGTTTAATATTGCGTTCCGGGACTAGCGGTTCCTACGAGCAGTACTTC
-	TRBV7-2	TRBJ1-1	-	CASSRSPGYLDTEALF	TGTGCCAGCAGCCGTTCCCCTGGATACTTGGACACTGAAGCTTTATTT
few	TRBV20-1	TRBJ2-1	TRBD2	CSAGREERNEQFF	TGCAGTGCAGGGCGGGAGGAAAGGAATGAGCAGTTCTTC
once	TRBV12-3/TRBV12-4	TRBJ1-1	-	CASSKTEVSWNTEAFF	TGTGCCAGCAGCAAGACAGAGGTGAGTTGGAACACTGAAGCTTTCTTT
many	TRBV2	TRBJ1-1	-	CASSDEGGWTEAFF	TGTGCCAGCAGTGATGAGGGGGGATGGACTGAAGCTTTCTTT
few	TRBV20-1	TRBJ2-5	-	CSATEGGPRSLSLGETQYF	TGCAGTGCAACCGAGGGGGGGCCCCGCTCATTATCTTTAGGAGAGACCCAGTACTTC
-	TRBV27	TRBJ2-5	TRBD2	CASGSLAEQETQYF	TGTGCCAGCGGGTCGCTAGCGGAACAAGAGACCCAGTACTTC
many	TRBV12-3/TRBV12-4	TRBJ2-3	TRBD2	CASSLRWETSGVADTQYF	TGTGCCAGCAGTTTAAGGTGGGAGACTAGCGGGGTCGCAGATACGCAGTATTTT
-	TRBV11-2	TRBJ1-4	-	CASSLSRGEKLFF	TGTGCCAGCAGCCTATCCCGGGGTGAAAAACTGTTTTTT
few	TRBV24-1	TRBJ2-3	-	CATSDSVGGTRTDTQYF	TGTGCCACCAGTGATTCTGTGGGGGGCACACGCACAGATACGCAGTATTTT
-	TRBV27	TRBJ2-7	-	CASSFSQGKRYEQYF	TGTGCCAGCAGCTTCTCCCAGGGAAAACGCTACGAGCAGTACTTC
-	TRBV12-3/TRBV12-4	TRBJ2-3	-	CASRVGTDTQYF	TGTGCCAGCAGGGTAGGCACAGATACGCAGTATTTT
-	TRBV20-1	TRBJ2-3	TRBD2	CSAKGKGLAGNPLPDTQYF	TGCAGTGCTAAGGGGAAAGGGCTAGCGGGAAATCCTCTCCCAGATACGCAGTATTTT
many	TRBV4-3	TRBJ2-7	TRBD2	CASSQDWAGGYEQYF	TGCGCCAGCAGCCAAGATTGGGCGGGGGGCTACGAGCAGTACTTC
many	TRBV24-1	TRBJ2-1	TRBD2	CATSPSGGPYNEQFF	TGTGCCACCAGTCCCAGCGGGGGCCCATACAATGAGCAGTTCTTC
many	TRBV7-2	TRBJ2-3	TRBD1	CASSSNNRGFSTDTQYF	TGTGCCAGCAGCTCAAATAACAGGGGGTTCAGCACAGATACGCAGTATTTT
many	TRBV20-1	TRBJ1-4	-	CSAASGPTNEKLFF	TGCAGTGCTGCCTCAGGGCCAACTAATGAAAAACTGTTTTTT
-	TRBV9	TRBJ2-2	-	CASRGLSTGELFF	TGTGCCAGCCGGGGGTTAAGCACCGGGGAGCTGTTTTTT
few	TRBV29-1	TRBJ1-2	-	CSVAGNELGYTF	TGCAGCGTGGCCGGAAACGAGCTGGGCTACACCTTC
once	TRBV5-1	TRBJ2-1	-	CASSLDLCNEQFF	TGCGCCAGCAGCTTGGATCTGTGCAATGAGCAGTTCTTC
many	TRBV20-1	TRBJ2-4	-	CSARALVGEAIQYF	TGCAGTGCCAGGGCCTTAGTGGGAGAGGCCATTCAGTACTTC
-	TRBV7-6	TRBJ1-1	TRBD1	CASGATGGMNTEAFF	TGTGCCAGCGGCGCCACAGGGGGCATGAACACTGAAGCTTTCTTT
few	TRBV11-3	TRBJ2-1	TRBD2	CASSPEGLQNYNEQFF	TGTGCCAGCAGCCCGGAGGGACTACAAAATTACAATGAGCAGTTCTTC
-	TRBV24-1	TRBJ2-3	TRBD1	CATSDPTGGVSADTQYF	TGTGCCACCAGTGATCCGACAGGGGGAGTGAGTGCAGATACGCAGTATTTT
many	TRBV29-1	TRBJ2-1	-	CSAAPYSYNEQFF	TGCAGCGCAGCACCCTACTCCTACAATGAGCAGTTCTTC
few	TRBV6-2/TRBV6-3	TRBJ2-2	-	CASSPLLAANTGELFF	TGTGCCAGTTCACCCCTGCTAGCCGCGAACACCGGGGAGCTGTTTTTT
-	TRBV12-5	TRBJ1-1	-	CASGLSRTTEAFF	TGTGCTAGTGGTTTGAGCAGAACCACTGAAGCTTTCTTT
-	TRBV19	TRBJ2-1	-	CASRRDDSSYNEQFF	TGTGCCAGTAGAAGGGACGACTCCTCCTACAATGAGCAGTTCTTC
-	TRBV7-9	TRBJ1-4	-	CASSPPRGLGEKLFF	TGTGCCAGCAGCCCGCCACGAGGGCTCGGTGAAAAACTGTTTTTT
few	TRBV7-9	TRBJ1-2	TRBD1	CASSLGQGPSYGYTF	TGTGCCAGCAGCTTGGGACAGGGGCCTAGCTATGGCTACACCTTC
many	TRBV27	TRBJ2-3	TRBD2	CASSLFLAGVTDTQYF	TGTGCCAGCAGTCTCTTCCTAGCGGGAGTGACAGATACGCAGTATTTT
many	TRBV7-9	TRBJ2-5	TRBD1	CASSLVAGTGPKYVKETQYF	TGTGCCAGCAGCTTAGTTGCGGGGACAGGGCCCAAATACGTCAAAGAGACCCAGTACTTC
-	TRBV19	TRBJ1-1	TRBD1	CACSSSGTVNTEAFF	TGTGCCTGTAGTTCCTCCGGGACAGTGAACACTGAAGCTTTCTTT